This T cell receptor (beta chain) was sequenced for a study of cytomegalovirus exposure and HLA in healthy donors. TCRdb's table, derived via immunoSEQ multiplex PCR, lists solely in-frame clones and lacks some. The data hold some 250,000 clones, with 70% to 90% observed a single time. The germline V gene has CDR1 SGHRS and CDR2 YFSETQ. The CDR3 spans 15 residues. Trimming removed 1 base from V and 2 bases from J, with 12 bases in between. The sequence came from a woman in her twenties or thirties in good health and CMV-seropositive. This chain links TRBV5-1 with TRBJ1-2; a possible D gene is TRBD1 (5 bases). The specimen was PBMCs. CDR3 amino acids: CASSLSAGSNYGYTF. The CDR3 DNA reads TGCGCCAGCAGCTTGTCCGCAGGGTCAAACTATGGCTACACCTTC.